The T cell receptor (beta chain) described here comes from a study of blood T cell repertoires in COVID-19 (TCRdb year 2020). A note on the overall study: Collaborator samples came from the United States, Italy and Spain and covered acute and convalescent phases of COVID-19. The repertoires were released in a freely available public database intended as a resource for research on the immune response to SARS-CoV-2. The prospective study material was composed of cDNA or gDNA derived from T cells, B-cell-depleted T cells, or PBMCs. A de-identified subject ID, COVID-19 status, age in years and sex were almost always included in the sample metadata. Samples were obtained from the ongoing ImmuneRACE study (first 160 participants) and from about 1,300 subjects provided by 6 global collaborators. HLA class I and class II types, where available, came from metadata supplied by the sample provider rather than from assay-based typing. Deeply sampled blood TCRbeta repertoires from subjects exposed to, actively infected with, or recovered from COVID-19 were included in the dataset. Overall study results and their limits: The quantity of clinical and demographic metadata differed by source and by participant and was supplied without curation.

On this clone itself: There is no known antigen for this receptor. Base qualities are not at hand, and no much larger clone is one base apart.

TCRbeta CDR3 regions were amplified from genomic DNA by means of the immunoSEQ Assay, a bias-controlled multiplex PCR. Processing in the source paper ran as follows. The number of nucleated cells in each sample was estimated from the amplification of reference gene primers within the assay. Sequence reads were collapsed and filtered to measure the absolute abundance of every unique TCRbeta CDR3 rearrangement. Productive Simpson clonality was computed per sample as the square root of Simpson's diversity index over productive rearrangements. In its TCRdb copy, this immuneACCESS table keeps in-frame sequences only and misses some clones. Where compared with another copy, unresolved V genes explain less than half of these, and the others have no known cause. V and J calls and clone size are those listed in that table; D and trimming were worked out from the DNA. The sample table holds 150,000 to 200,000 clones, of which approximately 80% were seen once. Clones ranked in the top ten supply 4.5% to 7.5% of the sample.

V ends up 7 bases short and J 6 bases short, with an unmatched junction base count of 7. Taken from cysteine to phenylalanine, the CDR3 has 15 residues. The CDR3 DNA has 45 bases and is translated from base 1. Via the germline V gene (reference sequence), CDR1 is LNHDA and CDR2 SQIVND. In the prospective study, participants were roughly 18 to 100 years old, resided in about two dozen geographic areas of the United States, and were enrolled through a virtual design. To assign participants to cohorts, the prospective study relied on clinical history that participants themselves reported in a screening survey and a study questionnaire. For ImmuneRACE Cohort 3, a participant was defined as recovered based on two consecutive negative NP/OP PCR tests, clearance by a healthcare professional, or resolution of symptoms. In the prospective study, whole blood, serum and a nasopharyngeal or oropharyngeal swab were collected from each participant by mobile phlebotomists. Additional blood draws and questionnaires over an approximately two-month period could optionally be provided by prospective study participants. Prospective study blood samples were shipped either frozen or at room temperature before DNA extraction.

This TCR was recovered from a man in his forties who had recovered from COVID-19. The sample taken for sequencing was PBMCs or T cells enriched from blood (not recorded which). The chain is assembled from TRBV19 and TRBJ2-2, with TRBD2 identical over 11 junction bases. The CDR3 region: CASKPSGGFSGELFF. Here is the DNA: TGTGCCAGTAAACCTAGCGGGGGGTTCTCCGGGGAGCTGTTTTTT. Where the CDR3 stops, the reference TRBV19 and TRBJ2-2 genes take over; the full variable domain is DGGITQSPKYLFRKEGQNVTLSCEQNLNHDAMYWYRQDPGQGLRLIYYSQIVNDFQKGDIAEGYSVSREKKESFPLTVTSAQKNPTAFYLCASKPSGGFSGELFFGEGSRLTVL.